The 10 T cell receptor beta chains below were found in one sample sequenced in a study of CD8 T cells in ankylosing spondylitis (dated by TCRdb to the late 2010s). Beyond this particular receptor, the publication reports: Blood from ankylosing spondylitis patients appeared to be characterized by a TCR beta motif composed of about eight highly homologous amino acid variants.

Receptor libraries were prepared by 5' RACE. The sequencer listed for this sample is Illumina HiSeq 2500. The public reads were quality trimmed at Q25 with fastp and then assembled into clones with MiXCR by TCRdb, keeping productive beta chains. Rows are unified per CDR3 protein, each entry keeping the most common DNA and genes. The sample table lists 250,000 to 350,000 distinct CDR3 sequences, around 8% of them with a count of one. Just over 14% of the sample is held by the ten biggest clonotypes. Which antigens these TCRs recognize remains unknown. The specimen was blood, either unsorted or a sorted T cell fraction (not recorded which). Receptors were obtained from a male donor with ankylosing spondylitis.

This clonotype occurred a few times. The chain has TRBV5-1 and TRBJ1-4, with 7 bases aligning to TRBD1. Germline lookup yields CDR1 SGHRS and CDR2 YFSETQ. The junction had 14 bases not matched to a gene; V was cut back by 6 bases and J by 3 bases. The CDR3 contains 17 residues. The CDR3 DNA reads TGCGCCAGCAAACCGAGACAGGGAATCGCAGCTAATGAAAAACTGTTTTTT. This translates into CASKPRQGIAANEKLFF. The full variable domain, with the rest looked up from reference TRBV5-1 and TRBJ1-4, is KAGVTQTPRYLIKTRGQQVTLSCSPISGHRSVSWYQQTPGQGLQFLFEYFSETQRNKGNFPGRFSGRQFSNSRSEMNVSTLELGDSALYLCASKPRQGIAANEKLFFGSGTQLSVL.

This clonotype was seen repeatedly, ten times or more. This CDR3 is CASSLQDRTYEQYF. The CDR3 bases are TGCGCCAGCAGCTTACAGGACAGAACCTACGAGCAGTACTTC. The chain joins TRBV5-1 to TRBJ2-7, with D possibly TRBD1 on 6 matching bases. Germline V gene sequence: CDR1 SGHRS, CDR2 YFSETQ. Between the trimmed V and J ends, which lost 2 bases and 2 bases, there was a span of 11 bases. CDR3 length: 14 amino acids. Drawing the rest from reference TRBV5-1 and TRBJ2-7, the complete variable domain is KAGVTQTPRYLIKTRGQQVTLSCSPISGHRSVSWYQQTPGQGLQFLFEYFSETQRNKGNFPGRFSGRQFSNSRSEMNVSTLELGDSALYLCASSLQDRTYEQYFGPGTRLTVT.

This clonotype has ten or more counts. This sequence joins TRBV20-1 and TRBJ1-1; D call uncertain. The CDR3 sequence is 13 residues long. In germline, CDR1 is DFQATT, CDR2 SNEGSKA (reference sequence). V lost 0 bases, J lost 3 bases, and 8 bases lay in between. DNA of the CDR3: TGCAGTGCTAGAGATCAACTGGACACTGAAGCTTTCTTT. It codes for CSARDQLDTEAFF.

This clonotype occurred a few times. The chain joins TRBV20-1 to TRBJ1-1, with 9 bases lining up with TRBD1. CDR1 and CDR2 (germline): DFQATT, SNEGSKA (reference sequence). V shed 5 bases and J 3 bases; nucleotides not matched to a gene: 7. The CDR3 is 14 amino acids. The chain's CDR3 is CSAGQTGGYTEAFF. For the CDR3, the DNA is TGCAGTGCTGGACAGACAGGGGGGTACACTGAAGCTTTCTTT.

This clonotype has a count of ten or more. The chain employs TRBV28 and TRBJ2-7; 10 positions agree with TRBD2. J was trimmed by 0 bases and V by 6 bases; bases with no gene match: 8. In germline, CDR1 is MDHEN, CDR2 SYDVKM. This CDR3 has 16 amino acids. CDR3 bases: TGTGCCAGCAGCGTTAGCGGGAGGACCATCTCCTACGAGCAGTACTTC. As protein: CASSVSGRTISYEQYF.

This clonotype was observed a few times. The chain links TRBV29-1 to TRBJ2-1; TRBD1 agrees at 7 bases. This CDR3 spans 15 amino acids. V lost 5 bases, J lost 8 bases, and 15 bases stayed unmatched. The V gene's germline CDR1 is SQVTM and CDR2 ANQGSEA. The CDR3 coding sequence is TGCAGCGTTCCCCCCAGTGACAGGGCCCTCGATGAGCAGTTCTTC. It yields the protein CSVPPSDRALDEQFF.

This clonotype was counted a few times. V is TRBV7-2 and J is TRBJ1-5; the D is unclear. The germline V gene encodes CDR1 SGHTA and CDR2 FQGNSA. This CDR3 comprises 13 residues. The germline V and J ends were trimmed by 2 bases and 5 bases, with 7 bases remaining between them. CDR3 bases: TGTGCCAGCAGCTTACTAGGGCATCAGCCCCAGCATTTT. Amino acid sequence: CASSLLGHQPQHF.

This clonotype was counted a few times. The V call is TRBV27, the J call TRBJ1-5, with D possibly TRBD1 on 5 matching bases. V gave up 4 bases and J gave up 7 bases, with 14 bases separating them. Germline V gives CDR1 MNHEY, CDR2 SMNVEV (reference sequence). The length of the CDR3 is 14 residues. The CDR3 loop is CASSSGTGEQPQHF. The DNA of the CDR3 is TGTGCCAGCAGTTCCGGGACGGGGGAGCAGCCCCAGCATTTT.

This clonotype was seen at least ten times. This chain links TRBV6-1 with TRBJ2-3, with 8 positions matching TRBD1. There are 14 residues in the CDR3. With 5 bases clipped from V and 1 base from J, the junction kept 2 bases outside the gene matches. Germline V CDR1 and CDR2: MNHNS, SASEGT. CDR3 DNA: TGTGCCAGCAGTACGGGACAGGGCACAGATACGCAGTATTTT. Amino acid sequence: CASSTGQGTDTQYF.

The chain carries TRBV12-3 or TRBV12-4 and TRBJ2-1, with 13 nucleotides matching TRBD2. J lost 14 bases, V lost 6 bases, and 16 bases had no gene match. The length of the CDR3 is 16 residues. This CDR3 reads CASSSTRTSGSRTEFF. The DNA of the CDR3 is TGTGCCAGCAGCAGCACTCGGACTAGCGGGAGCCGGACGGAGTTCTTC.